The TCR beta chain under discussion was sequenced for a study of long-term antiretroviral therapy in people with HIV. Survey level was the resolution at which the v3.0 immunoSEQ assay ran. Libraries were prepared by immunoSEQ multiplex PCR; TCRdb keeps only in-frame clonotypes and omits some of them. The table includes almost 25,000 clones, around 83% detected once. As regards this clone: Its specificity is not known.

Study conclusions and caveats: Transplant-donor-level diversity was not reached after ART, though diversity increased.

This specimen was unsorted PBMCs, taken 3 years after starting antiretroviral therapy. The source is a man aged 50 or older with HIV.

Here the CDR3 reads CASSVDRVGEKLFF. The CDR3 DNA sequence: TGTGCCAGCAGTGTCGACAGGGTCGGTGAAAAACTGTTTTTT. The chain links TRBV6-1 to TRBJ1-4; 7 nucleotides agree with TRBD1. Trimming removed 4 bases from V and 7 bases from J; junction bases left unmatched: 6. The CDR3 totals 14 residues. Germline values: CDR1 MNHNS, CDR2 SASEGT.